This T cell receptor beta chain was captured by sequencing in a study of blood T cell repertoires in COVID-19. At the level of the study: The origin of the acute and convalescent COVID-19 samples was the United States, Italy and Spain. PBMCs, B-cell-depleted T cells, or T cells were the source of the cDNA or gDNA that made up the material.

Trimming stripped 1 base from V and 1 base from J, with 8 bases between. CDR1 is SGHTA and CDR2 is FQGNSA in the germline V gene. CDR3 length equals 15 residues. This clone has a single count. Original processing methods: How many nucleated cells were present was estimated from reference gene primer amplification. The repertoire was sequenced with immunoSEQ multiplex PCR; TCRdb's copy has only in-frame clones and lacks some. V and J calls and clone size are given by that table; D and trimming were obtained from the DNA. The data hold approximately 52,000 clones, with 80% to 90% observed a single time.

Sequencing input: peripheral blood. This clonotype originated in a man in his 60s with acute or convalescent COVID-19. The V and J genes are TRBV7-2 and TRBJ2-1; no firm D call. CDR3 in DNA: TGTGCCAGCAGCTTAGGGTCGGTTTCCTACAATGAGCAGTTCTTC. It codes for CASSLGSVSYNEQFF.